This T cell receptor (beta chain) was sequenced for a study of blood T cells in healthy people across ages. General study results and limits: Using unsorted PBMCs precluded a conclusive naive versus antigen-experienced comparison.

Primed by a sample-barcoded 5' primer and a J-beta primer mix, a second PCR proceeded for 7 to 11 cycles. Researchers report that each sample yielded at least 3 million CDR3-containing paired-end reads. TCRdb processed the 5' RACE reads anew with MiXCR; each CDR3 protein has one entry. The data hold fewer than 750,000 distinct CDR3 sequences, with roughly 48% observed a single time. From germline, CDR1 is SEHNR and CDR2 FQNEAQ (reference sequence). The CDR3 covers 15 residues. Notes on this clonotype: The antigen remains undetermined.

This TCR derives from an elderly man in good health. The chain joins TRBV7-9 to TRBJ2-4; TRBD2 aligns across 8 bases. TRBJ2-7 matches the DNA end more closely, so the J call is doubtful. Specimen: blood. In DNA form, the CDR3 reads TGTGCCAGCAGCTTAGGCGGGGGGAAGTGGTACGAGCAGTACTTC. Encoded protein: CASSLGGGKWYEQYF.